This T cell receptor (beta chain) comes out of a study of T-cell memory formation after mild COVID-19. Findings and limits, study-wide: In second-wave clones peaking day 37, SARS-CoV-2 specificity remained unconfirmed. Some clones that responded turned up in pre-infection memory, which suggests that cross-reactive memory joined in.

This clonotype was detected ten times or more. What it binds is not known. After 5'RACE with constant-segment primers, TCR alpha and TCR beta cDNA libraries carrying sample barcodes and UMIs were obtained. Via MiXCR, TCRdb re-called the 5' RACE reads, giving one row per CDR3 protein. Among 35,000 to 55,000 distinct CDR3 sequences listed, roughly 9.8% were seen once. The CDR3 runs 14 residues. The germline V gene encodes CDR1 SGHRS and CDR2 YFSETQ. With 0 bases removed from V and 3 bases from J, the gap between germline ends came to 9 bases. This receptor was taken from an adult woman who had mild COVID-19 (a few samples of this study predate the infection). Cell type and time point are not known. Material: PBMCs or a T cell subset sorted from them (not recorded which). The chain carries TRBV5-1 and TRBJ2-5; the D is unclear. CDR3: CASSLAKGEETQYF. CDR3 DNA: TGCGCCAGCAGCTTGGCCAAGGGTGAAGAGACCCAGTACTTC.